Listed here are 25 T cell receptor beta chains from one sample, sequenced in a study of blood T cell repertoires in COVID-19. TCRdb keeps only in-frame clones here, not all; method: immunoSEQ multiplex PCR. The sample holds some 160,000 clones, approximately 80% seen once. Input material: PBMCs or T cells enriched from blood (not recorded which). Every receptor here comes from a woman aged 60-70 years who had recovered from COVID-19.

V and J are TRBV7-2 and TRBJ1-5, with 9 bases matching TRBD1. The CDR3 length is 14 residues. Unmatched junction bases numbered 3, after V lost 2 bases and J lost 7 bases. Germline loops: CDR1 SGHTA, CDR2 FQGNSA. CDR3 DNA sequence: TGTGCCAGCAGCTTAAGACAGGGGGACCAGCCCCAGCATTTT. Translated: CASSLRQGDQPQHF.

In this sample, this clone turned up a few times. V usage is TRBV7-9 and J usage is TRBJ2-1; D possibly corresponds to TRBD2 (5 bases). The germline V and J ends were trimmed by 6 bases and 6 bases, with 21 bases remaining between them. The CDR3 contains 16 residues. Germline V gene lookup returns CDR1 SEHNR and CDR2 FQNEAQ (reference sequence). CDR3 nucleotides: TGTGCCAGCAGGCTGGCCTCGGCGGGTCGGCCCAATGAGCAGTTCTTC. Encoded protein: CASRLASAGRPNEQFF.

The chain carries TRBV29-1 and TRBJ2-3, with D maybe TRBD1 (6 bases). Trimming took 5 bases from V and 0 from J, leaving 9 bases between them. Germline V gene data show CDR1 as SQVTM and CDR2 as ANQGSEA. CDR3 size: 13 residues. The CDR3 region is CSVRDMSTDTQYF. The CDR3 DNA sequence: TGCAGCGTTCGGGACATGAGCACAGATACGCAGTATTTT.

The chain joins TRBV6-1 to TRBJ2-4; 7 bases fit TRBD1. This CDR3 is 17 amino acids long. Trimming removed 1 base from V and 0 bases from J; junction bases left unmatched: 6. Germline values: CDR1 MNHNS, CDR2 SASEGT. CDR3 coding DNA: TGTGCCAGCAGTGAAGATGGAACAGGGGTAGCCAAAAACATTCAGTACTTC. Translation: CASSEDGTGVAKNIQYF.

This clone occurred a few times. The gene calls are TRBV11-2 and TRBJ2-5, with 9 bases fitting TRBD2. Germline V gives CDR1 SGHAT, CDR2 FQNNGV. The V and J ends lost 0 bases and 4 bases, in that order; junction bases with no gene match: 9. The CDR3 is made up of 17 amino acids. The CDR3 is CASSLDPGLAPPETQYF. The CDR3 DNA reads as TGTGCCAGCAGCTTAGATCCGGGACTAGCCCCTCCAGAGACCCAGTACTTC. The full variable domain, with the rest looked up from reference TRBV11-2 and TRBJ2-5, is EAGVAQSPRYKIIEKRQSVAFWCNPISGHATLYWYQQILGQGPKLLIQFQNNGVVDDSQLPKDRFSAERLKGVDSTLKIQPAKLEDSAVYLCASSLDPGLAPPETQYFGPGTRLLVL.

This clone was found once. The CDR3 reads CASSIQRGGRTNEKLFF. The CDR3 DNA is TGTGCCAGTAGTATACAGAGGGGAGGTAGGACTAATGAAAAACTGTTTTTT. V usage is TRBV19 and J usage is TRBJ1-4; D perhaps matches TRBD1 (5 bases). CDR1 and CDR2 from the germline V gene are LNHDA and SQIVND (reference sequence). The CDR3 has 17 residues. Trimming pared 2 bases from V and 2 bases from J, leaving 15 bases between.

The rearrangement links TRBV19 to TRBJ2-5, with a tentative D call TRBD1 (5 bases). Trimming shortened V by 3 bases and J by 7 bases, and 9 bases separated the two germline ends. From germline, CDR1 is LNHDA and CDR2 SQIVND (reference sequence). This CDR3 is built from 12 residues. CDR3 protein: CASSMQGATQYF. Here the CDR3 DNA reads TGTGCCAGTAGTATGCAGGGTGCGACCCAGTACTTC.

This rearrangement joins TRBV6-5 to TRBJ2-4, with D perhaps TRBD1 (5 bases). V lost 10 bases and J lost 4, with 14 bases in between. Per the germline V gene, CDR1 is MNHEY and CDR2 is SVGAGI. The length of the CDR3 is 13 residues. The CDR3 DNA reads as TGTGCCACCCTAGGGGATTCTAAAAACATTCAGTACTTC. Translation gives CATLGDSKNIQYF.

This clone has only a few counts. The gene calls are TRBV9 and TRBJ2-1, with 7 positions matching TRBD2. This CDR3 is 15 amino acids long. V shed 6 bases and J 8 bases; nucleotides not matched to a gene: 14. Germline V gives CDR1 SGDLS, CDR2 YYNGEE. The CDR3 spells CASMPGEGSLDEQFF. CDR3 nucleotides: TGTGCCAGCATGCCCGGGGAGGGCTCGTTGGATGAGCAGTTCTTC.

The gene calls are TRBV4-1 and TRBJ1-4; D gene ambiguous. With 2 bases removed from V and 6 bases from J, the gap between germline ends came to 16 bases. This CDR3 has 16 residues. Germline-derived CDR1 and CDR2 are MGHRA and YSYEKL. In DNA form, the CDR3 reads TGCGCCAGCAGCCAACGGTCTGAGGGTGATCATGAAAAACTGTTTTTT. It specifies CASSQRSEGDHEKLFF.

The genes are TRBV5-1 and TRBJ2-7; 11 bases match TRBD1. V shed 7 bases and J 3 bases; nucleotides not matched to a gene: 6. CDR3 length: 14 amino acids. Per the germline V gene, CDR1 is SGHRS and CDR2 is YFSETQ. CDR3 residues: CASYSGTGGYEQYF. The DNA of the CDR3 is TGCGCCAGCTACTCCGGGACAGGGGGCTACGAGCAGTACTTC.

The chain employs TRBV7-9 and TRBJ2-3; 11 bases agree with TRBD2. Germline lookup yields CDR1 SEHNR and CDR2 FQNEAQ (reference sequence). CDR3 length equals 17 residues. Trimming cost V 3 bases and J 4 bases; bases outside gene matches: 9. The CDR3 DNA sequence: TGTGCCAGCAGCTTCACCTTTAGCGGGGGGGGATCAGATACGCAGTATTTT. Residues: CASSFTFSGGGSDTQYF.

The chain recombines TRBV3-1 (or the pseudogene TRBV3-2) with TRBJ1-4; tentatively, D is TRBD1 (5 bases). Germline V gene data show CDR1 as LGHDT and CDR2 as YNNKEL (reference sequence). This CDR3 region has 13 residues. V lost 8 bases and J lost 0, with 7 bases in between. The CDR3 sequence: CASQTATNEKLFF. The CDR3 DNA sequence: TGTGCCAGCCAGACAGCAACTAATGAAAAACTGTTTTTT.

V and J are TRBV29-1 and TRBJ2-1, with 10 bases identical to TRBD2. This CDR3 is built from 15 residues. Germline CDR1 SQVTM, CDR2 ANQGSEA. Losses at the gene ends were 6 bases for V and 10 bases for J; bases not matched to a gene: 15. In DNA form, the CDR3 reads TGCAGCGTATCTACTAGCGGGGCGATGTTCCGGGAGCAGTTCTTC. Translating gives CSVSTSGAMFREQFF.

The J gene is TRBJ1-1, the V gene TRBV28, with D possibly TRBD1 on 5 matching bases. CDR1 is MDHEN, CDR2 SYDVKM, per germline. The CDR3 sequence is 15 residues long. V lost 2 bases and J lost 0, with 10 bases in between. The CDR3 reads CASSLTRVMNTEAFF. The CDR3 DNA reads as TGTGCCAGCAGTTTAACCAGGGTTATGAACACTGAAGCTTTCTTT.

The chain carries TRBV15 and TRBJ1-1; possibly TRBD1 for D (5 bases). The CDR3 loop spans 15 amino acids. In germline, CDR1 is LNHNV, CDR2 YYDKDF (reference sequence). The V end lost 6 bases, the J end lost 1 base, and 15 bases lay between the germline ends. The DNA for the CDR3 is TGTGCCACCAGAACCCTGGTGGGGCAGAACACTGAAGCTTTCTTT. Protein product: CATRTLVGQNTEAFF.

The V gene is TRBV27, the J gene TRBJ2-3, with D possibly TRBD1 on 7 matching bases. Germline V gene lookup returns CDR1 MNHEY and CDR2 SMNVEV (reference sequence). The CDR3 is 15 amino acids. The V gene lost 0 bases and the J gene lost 1 base, with 8 bases spanning the gap. This CDR3 reads CASSLSRGGTDTQYF. CDR3 nucleotide sequence: TGTGCCAGCAGTTTATCCAGGGGGGGCACAGATACGCAGTATTTT.

This sequence joins TRBV5-1 and TRBJ2-1; 16 nucleotides match TRBD2. Germline loops: CDR1 SGHRS, CDR2 YFSETQ. The CDR3 runs 18 residues. Unmatched junction bases numbered 6, after V lost 6 bases and J lost 0 bases. As DNA, the CDR3 is TGCGCCAGCAAGGGGACTAGCGGGGGGGCAAGCTCCTACAATGAGCAGTTCTTC. This sequence encodes CASKGTSGGASSYNEQFF.

The CDR3 region has the DNA TGTGCCAGCAGCGCCGGACACAACACTGAAGCTTTCTTT. The encoded protein is CASSAGHNTEAFF. This sequence joins TRBV9 and TRBJ1-1, with D possibly matching TRBD1 (5 bases). This CDR3 spans 13 amino acids. Germline V lookup: CDR1 SGDLS, CDR2 YYNGEE. Trimming pared 3 bases from V and 2 bases from J, leaving 8 bases between. Complete variable domain (other parts from reference TRBV9 and TRBJ1-1): DSGVTQTPKHLITATGQRVTLRCSPRSGDLSVYWYQQSLDQGLQFLIQYYNGEERAKGNILERFSAQQFPDLHSELNLSSLELGDSALYFCASSAGHNTEAFFGQGTRLTVV.

The chain links TRBV7-2 to TRBJ2-7, with D unclear. The germline CDR1 and CDR2 sequences are SGHTA and FQGNSA. The CDR3 runs to 12 residues. Trimming took 2 bases from V and 6 from J, leaving 8 bases between them. The CDR3 sequence is CASSLTKLEQYF. The CDR3 bases are TGTGCCAGCAGCTTAACTAAACTCGAGCAGTACTTC.

The gene calls are TRBV7-9 and TRBJ1-6; D is ambiguous. V lost 5 bases to trimming and J lost 9 bases, with 17 bases between them. The CDR3 loop spans 15 amino acids. Germline values: CDR1 SEHNR, CDR2 FQNEAQ (reference sequence). CDR3 sequence (DNA): TGTGCCAGCAGCCCCAGTGGAGGGTTGGGTTCACCCCTCCACTTT. This encodes CASSPSGGLGSPLHF. Full variable domain (outside the CDR3, taken from reference TRBV7-9 and TRBJ1-6): DTGVSQNPRHKITKRGQNVTFRCDPISEHNRLYWYRQTLGQGPEFLTYFQNEAQLEKSRLLSDRFSAERPKGSFSTLEIQRTEQGDSAMYLCASSPSGGLGSPLHFGNGTRLTVT.

This clone qualifies as medium-sized. This chain joins TRBV6-4 and TRBJ2-3; 8 bases match TRBD2. J lost 2 bases, V lost 5 bases, and 6 bases had no gene match. CDR3 length equals 15 residues. The germline gives CDR1 MRHNA, CDR2 SNTAGT. CDR3 sequence: CASSITSGTTDTQYF. CDR3 coding DNA: TGTGCCAGCAGTATCACTAGCGGCACCACAGATACGCAGTATTTT.

In its sample, this clone was seen once. The rearrangement uses TRBV7-2 and TRBJ1-2; possible D gene TRBD1, 6 bases. Germline V gives CDR1 SGHTA, CDR2 FQGNSA. The CDR3 has 16 residues. Trimming took off 5 bases at V and 0 bases at J, with 16 bases between the two ends. CDR3 in DNA: TGTGCCAGCAGCCAGAGCCACAGGGTAGCTAACTATGGCTACACCTTC. It specifies CASSQSHRVANYGYTF.

The CDR3 here is CASSPFHNEGGAFF. For the CDR3, the DNA is TGCGCCAGCAGCCCCTTTCACAACGAGGGAGGAGCTTTCTTT. The chain links TRBV5-1 to TRBJ1-1; D is unresolved. The CDR3 is 14 amino acids. The V gene's germline CDR1 is SGHRS and CDR2 YFSETQ. The ends were cut back, 4 bases at V and 10 bases at J, with 20 bases in the middle.

This chain joins TRBV7-2 and TRBJ2-2, with 8 bases aligning to TRBD2. CDR3 size: 13 residues. With 10 bases clipped from V and 4 bases from J, the junction kept 5 bases outside the gene matches. Germline CDR1 reads SGHTA; CDR2 reads FQGNSA. CDR3 in amino acids: CATRRGVTGELFF. The CDR3 coding sequence is TGTGCCACCAGGCGGGGGGTCACCGGGGAGCTGTTTTTT.